This TCR beta chain was sequenced in a study of CD8+ T cells in alopecia areata. Treatment denoted: oral pan-JAK inhibitor, 5-10 mg twice daily. From alopecia areata patients, lesional scalp punch biopsies and peripheral blood were collected. cDNA reverse transcribed from extracted RNA served as the sequencing template. Data came from immunoSEQ multiplex PCR; TCRdb stores just in-frame clones and leaves some out. Seen here are some 210,000 clones, more than 55% observed once, and the top ten hold roughly 1.2%. V was shortened by 1 base and J by 7 bases, with 14 bases between the two germline ends. Germline V lookup: CDR1 SEHNR, CDR2 FQNEAQ (reference sequence). CDR3 length: 15 amino acids.

The chain couples TRBV7-9 to TRBJ1-5; D not resolved. The receptor's source is a human donor with alopecia areata. The starting material was CD4+ T cells sorted from blood, obtained around week 44, from a patient treated with tofacitinib. The chain's CDR3 is CASSLGTGKLQPQHF. Here the CDR3 DNA reads TGTGCCAGCAGCTTAGGTACCGGGAAACTACAGCCCCAGCATTTT.